What follows describes a single TCR beta chain. The PCR used 60 Vbeta and 13 Jbeta primers. Using immunoSEQ multiplex PCR, the repertoire was profiled, and TCRdb retains in-frame clones only, with some absent. The sample carries under 250,000 clones, less than 85% recorded once. These data originate in a study of cytomegalovirus exposure and HLA in healthy donors. Looked up from germline, CDR1 is MNHNS and CDR2 is SASEGT. Trimming took off 7 bases at V and 0 bases at J, with 13 bases between the two ends. The CDR3 sequence is 14 residues long. The sequencing sample was made of PBMCs. The clonotype originates from a young man in good health and CMV-seronegative. The V and J genes are TRBV6-1 and TRBJ2-7, with D uncertain. CDR3 DNA: TGTGCCAGCAACCTGGCTCTCAGCTCCTACGAGCAGTACTTC. Encoded protein: CASNLALSSYEQYF.